This is a list of T cell receptor beta chains from one sample in a study of shared clonotypes between healthy human individuals. The assay was immunoSEQ multiplex PCR, and TCRdb's table has in-frame clones only and misses some. The sample carries approximately 1,000,000 clones, about 80% recorded once. Sample: memory CD4+ T cells from PBMCs. The source is a man aged 18 to 30 in good health. Some clones in this sample may be carry-over from other donors' samples. CDR3s include the opening cysteine and the closing phenylalanine or tryptophan. D genes are given only for firm matches. Expanded clones get a size class; other rows say once, few or many, or leave the size out.

clone_size	v_call	d_call	cdr3_length	j_call	cdr3_nt	cdr3_aa
.	TRBV5-4	TRBD1	15	TRBJ2-2	TGTGCCAGCAGCCTACCCGGGACAGGGACCGGGGAGCTGTTTTTT	CASSLPGTGTGELFF
.	TRBV7-3	TRBD1	14	TRBJ2-1	TGTGCCAGCAGCTCCCCGGGGGCGGGGACAGGGCAGTTCTTC	CASSSPGAGTGQFF
.	TRBV30	.	14	TRBJ2-3	TGTGCCTGGATGGGCAGTAGGAGCACAGATACGCAGTATTTT	CAWMGSRSTDTQYF
.	TRBV29-1	.	14	TRBJ1-2	TGCAGCGTCCAACCCGCCCGGGGTTCGGTGGGCTACACCTTC	CSVQPARGSVGYTF
.	TRBV5-1	.	13	TRBJ1-2	TGCGCCAGCAGCTTGGGCGGCCCGGATGGCTACACCTTC	CASSLGGPDGYTF
.	TRBV7-3	TRBD1	18	TRBJ2-5	TGTGCCAGCAGCTACTCACCCCCGGGACAGGGCCTCATGGAGACCCAGTACTTC	CASSYSPPGQGLMETQYF
.	TRBV5-1	.	17	TRBJ1-4	.	CASSLFSGPEKNEKLFF
.	TRBV29-1	.	11	TRBJ2-1	TGCAGCGTTGACAGCGGAAATGAGCAGTTCTTC	CSVDSGNEQFF
few	TRBV2	.	14	TRBJ1-5	TGTGCCAGCAGGGACCGCGGGGGGAATCAGCCCCAGCATTTT	CASRDRGGNQPQHF
many	TRBV5-4	.	18	TRBJ2-5	TGTGCCAGCAGCCCCCTGGACATCGGCAGGGGCCCCCAAGAGACCCAGTACTTC	CASSPLDIGRGPQETQYF
.	TRBV28	.	14	TRBJ2-7	TGTGCCACCTGCCGGGGTGAGATGGCGTACGAGCAGTACTTC	CATCRGEMAYEQYF
.	TRBV28	.	14	TRBJ2-7	TGTGCCAGCAGTTTAACAGTAGGGGACCCAACACCTTACTTC	CASSLTVGDPTPYF
.	TRBV28	.	14	TRBJ2-7	TGTGCCAGCAGCCCTGGGGGTAGGGCCTACGAGCAGTACTTC	CASSPGGRAYEQYF
few	TRBV2	.	13	TRBJ1-5	TGTGCCAGCAGCCGGGGCCACAATCAGCCCCAGCATTTT	CASSRGHNQPQHF
.	TRBV15	TRBD1	15	TRBJ2-7	TGTGCCACCAGCAGCCCCCGACAGGGAACCTACGAGCAGTACTTC	CATSSPRQGTYEQYF
.	TRBV18	.	14	TRBJ2-7	TGTGCCAGCTCACTACAGCGGGTTCGGCACGAGCAGTACTTC	CASSLQRVRHEQYF
.	TRBV1	.	17	TRBJ1-2	TGCACCAGCAGCCAAGATCCCCGGGAACCCTCGCGGTCTGGCTACACCTTC	CTSSQDPREPSRSGYTF
.	TRBV2	.	14	TRBJ1-3	TGTGCCAGCAGCTCCGACAGCTCTGGAAACACCATATATTTT	CASSSDSSGNTIYF
few	TRBV5-1	.	14	TRBJ2-7	TGCGCCAGCAGCTTGCACTCGACAAACTACGAGCAGTACTTC	CASSLHSTNYEQYF
.	TRBV19	TRBD2	16	TRBJ2-5	TGTGCCAGTAGTATTAGGAGTCCTAGCGGGAGGGAGACCCAGTACTTC	CASSIRSPSGRETQYF
.	TRBV4-2	.	14	TRBJ2-5	TGTGCCAGCAGCCAAACTGGGGGGAAAGAGACCCAGTACTTC	CASSQTGGKETQYF
few	TRBV19	.	12	TRBJ1-5	TGTGCCAGTAGGGTCGGCAATCAGCCCCAGCATTTT	CASRVGNQPQHF
.	TRBV7-3	TRBD1	15	TRBJ2-7	TGTGCCAGCAGCTTAACGGGGACAGGGGACCACGAGCAGTACTTC	CASSLTGTGDHEQYF
.	TRBV18	TRBD1	17	TRBJ1-5	TGTGCCAGCTCACCCACCGCGGCGACAGGGACGGGGCAGCCCCAGCATTTT	CASSPTAATGTGQPQHF
.	TRBV7-3	.	14	TRBJ2-5	TGTGCCAGCAGCTTTACTGGAAGTCCAGAGACCCAGTACTTC	CASSFTGSPETQYF
.	TRBV9	.	14	TRBJ1-3	TGTGCCAGCAGCCCGTTTAGGGGGGAAAACACCATATATTTT	CASSPFRGENTIYF
.	TRBV6-1	.	17	TRBJ1-2	TGTGCCAGCAGTGAAGCACTGGCGGGGCAAGGGAACTATGGCTACACCTTC	CASSEALAGQGNYGYTF
.	TRBV28	TRBD2	17	TRBJ2-7	TGTGCCAGCAGCCCCGTTCGGAGGCTAGCGGGAGACTACGAGCAGTACTTC	CASSPVRRLAGDYEQYF
.	TRBV19	.	13	TRBJ2-7	TGTGCCAGTAGTAACGGTGGGCAGCCCGAGCAGTACTTC	CASSNGGQPEQYF
.	TRBV5-1	TRBD2	18	TRBJ2-1	TGCGCCAGCAGCTTGGGACTAGCGGGACCCAGCTCCTACAATGAGCAGTTCTTC	CASSLGLAGPSSYNEQFF
.	TRBV2	TRBD2	13	TRBJ2-1	TGTGCCAGCAGTTCAGGACTAGCGAGGGAGCAGTTCTTC	CASSSGLAREQFF
few	TRBV19	.	15	TRBJ1-5	TGTGCCAGTAACCGACAGCCAAACGGCAATCAGCCCCAGCATTTT	CASNRQPNGNQPQHF
.	TRBV11-1	.	12	TRBJ2-1	TGTGCCAGCAGCTTTGAGGGGAATGAGCAGTTCTTC	CASSFEGNEQFF
.	TRBV5-6	.	12	TRBJ1-2	TGTGCCAGCAGCTTATACGGTGATGGCTACACCTTC	CASSLYGDGYTF
once	TRBV5-6	TRBD1	14	TRBJ1-5	TGTGCCAGCAGCCTGACAGGGTCAAATCAGCCCCAGCATTTT	CASSLTGSNQPQHF
.	TRBV5-1	.	14	TRBJ1-5	TGCGCCAGCAGCCTGGACGGATACAATCAGCCCCAGCATTTT	CASSLDGYNQPQHF
.	TRBV6-1	TRBD2	16	TRBJ2-3	TGTGCCAGCAGTGACCGGGGGGGATGGGGCACAGATACGCAGTATTTT	CASSDRGGWGTDTQYF
.	TRBV7-2	.	11	TRBJ2-5	TGTGCCAGCACCGAGGGAGAGACCCAGTACTTC	CASTEGETQYF
many	TRBV7-9	.	12	TRBJ1-1	TGTGCCAGCAGCTTAATGAACACTGAAGCTTTCTTT	CASSLMNTEAFF
few	TRBV18	TRBD1	15	TRBJ1-1	TGTGCCAGCTCCCTCACGGACAGGACCAACACTGAAGCTTTCTTT	CASSLTDRTNTEAFF
.	TRBV6-1	TRBD1	13	TRBJ1-1	TGTGCCAGCAGTGGACAGGGTAACACTGAAGCTTTCTTT	CASSGQGNTEAFF
.	TRBV29-1	TRBD1	11	TRBJ2-5	TGCAGCGTTGGGGCAGGGGGGACCCAGTACTTC	CSVGAGGTQYF
.	TRBV7-8	.	15	TRBJ2-1	TGTGCCAGCAGCAATTCTCGCCCCCGGGGCGATGAGCAGTTCTTC	CASSNSRPRGDEQFF